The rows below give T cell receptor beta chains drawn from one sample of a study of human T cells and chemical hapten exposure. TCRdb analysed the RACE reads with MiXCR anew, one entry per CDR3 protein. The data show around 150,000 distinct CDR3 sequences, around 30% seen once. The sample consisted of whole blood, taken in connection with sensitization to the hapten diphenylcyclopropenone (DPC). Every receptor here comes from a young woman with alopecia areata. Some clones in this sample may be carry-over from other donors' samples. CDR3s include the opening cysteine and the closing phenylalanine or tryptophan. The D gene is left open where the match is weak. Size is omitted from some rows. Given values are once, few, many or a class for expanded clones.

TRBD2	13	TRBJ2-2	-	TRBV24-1	TGTGCCACCAGGGCTAGCGGGAGCGGGGAGCTGTTTTTT	CATRASGSGELFF
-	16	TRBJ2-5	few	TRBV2	TGTGCCAGCAGTGAAGGGCGGGGGCGCGGGCAAGAGACCCAGTACTTC	CASSEGRGRGQETQYF
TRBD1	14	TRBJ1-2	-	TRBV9	TGTGCCAGCAGCGCTGGGCGGACAGGCGAGGGCTACACCTTC	CASSAGRTGEGYTF
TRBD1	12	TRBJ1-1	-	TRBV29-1	TGTTCCTCTCAGGGGGGCAACACTGAAGCTTTCTTT	CSSQGGNTEAFF
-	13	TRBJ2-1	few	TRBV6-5	TGTGCCAGCACTCTGACCCGGGGCAATGAGCAGTTCTTC	CASTLTRGNEQFF
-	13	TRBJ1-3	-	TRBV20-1	TGCAGTGCTAATGGCAGGGCAGGAAACACCATATATTTT	CSANGRAGNTIYF
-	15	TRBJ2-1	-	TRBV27	TGTGCCAGCAGTTTACTACTACGCCCAAACAATGAGCAGTTCTTC	CASSLLLRPNNEQFF
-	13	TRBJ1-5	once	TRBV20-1	TGCAGTGCTAGTCCCTTGGACAGCAAGCCCCAGCATTTT	CSASPLDSKPQHF
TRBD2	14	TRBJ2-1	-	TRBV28	TGTGCCAGCAGAGCGGGGGTCTCCTACAATGAGCAGTTCTTC	CASRAGVSYNEQFF
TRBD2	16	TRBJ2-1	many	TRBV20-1	TGCAGTGCTGTGGAACTAGCGGGGGCTTCCTACAATGAGCAGTTCTTC	CSAVELAGASYNEQFF
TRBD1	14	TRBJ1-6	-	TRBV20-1	TGCAGTGCCAACAGGGGTGACTATAATTCACCCCTCCACTTT	CSANRGDYNSPLHF
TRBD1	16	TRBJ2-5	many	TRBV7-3	TGTGCCAGCAGCTTAAGCAGCAGGGGGCAAGGAGGGACCCAGTACTTC	CASSLSSRGQGGTQYF
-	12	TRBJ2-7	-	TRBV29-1	TGCAGCGTTGGCAGGGGGGGCCACGAGCAGTACTTC	CSVGRGGHEQYF
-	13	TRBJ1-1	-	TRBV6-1	TGTGCCAGCAGAGACAGGTTTGAGTCTGAAGCTTTCTTT	CASRDRFESEAFF
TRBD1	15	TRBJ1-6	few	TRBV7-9	TGTGCCAGCAGCCCCAGGGCAGGGGGCGTTTCACCCCTCCACTTT	CASSPRAGGVSPLHF
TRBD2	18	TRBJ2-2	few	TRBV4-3	TGCGCCAGCAGCCAAGGTCCTTTTAGCGGGAGAATCACCGGGGAGCTGTTTTTT	CASSQGPFSGRITGELFF
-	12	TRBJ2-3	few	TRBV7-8	TGTGCCAGCTCACCCGACCCTGATACGCAGTATTTT	CASSPDPDTQYF
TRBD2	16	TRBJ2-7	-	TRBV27	TGTGCCAGCAGTCTCTCCAGCGGGACGCTTTCCTACGAGCAGTACTTC	CASSLSSGTLSYEQYF
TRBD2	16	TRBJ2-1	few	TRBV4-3	TGCGCCAGCAGCCAAACCGGACTAGCGGGAGACTATGAGCAGTTCTTC	CASSQTGLAGDYEQFF
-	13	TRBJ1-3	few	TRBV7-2	TGTGCCAGCAGCTTAATGGGGGGAAACACCATATATTTT	CASSLMGGNTIYF
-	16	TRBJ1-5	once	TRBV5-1	TGCGCCAGCAGCTTTAGGAAACGGGGAGCAGGTCAGCCCCAGCATTTT	CASSFRKRGAGQPQHF
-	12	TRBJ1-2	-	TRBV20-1	TGCAGTGCTGGGCCGACTGTAGATGGCTACACCTTC	CSAGPTVDGYTF
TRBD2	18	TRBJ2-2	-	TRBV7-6	TGTGCCAGCAGCTTAGCGGCTAGCGGGGGGGCGATCACCGGGGAGCTGTTTTTT	CASSLAASGGAITGELFF